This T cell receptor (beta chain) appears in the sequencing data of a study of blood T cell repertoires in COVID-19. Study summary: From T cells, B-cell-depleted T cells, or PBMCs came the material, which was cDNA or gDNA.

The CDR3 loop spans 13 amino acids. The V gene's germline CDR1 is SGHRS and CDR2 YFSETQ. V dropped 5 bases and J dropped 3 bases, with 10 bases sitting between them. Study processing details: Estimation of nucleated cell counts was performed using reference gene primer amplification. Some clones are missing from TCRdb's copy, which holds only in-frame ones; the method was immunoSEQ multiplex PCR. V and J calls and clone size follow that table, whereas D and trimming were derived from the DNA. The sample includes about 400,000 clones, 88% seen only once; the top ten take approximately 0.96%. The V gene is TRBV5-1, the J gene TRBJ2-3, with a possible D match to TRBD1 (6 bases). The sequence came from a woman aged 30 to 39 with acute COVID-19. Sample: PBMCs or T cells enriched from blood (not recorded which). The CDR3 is CASRRGMTDTQYF. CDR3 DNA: TGCGCCAGCAGGAGGGGGATGACAGATACGCAGTATTTT.